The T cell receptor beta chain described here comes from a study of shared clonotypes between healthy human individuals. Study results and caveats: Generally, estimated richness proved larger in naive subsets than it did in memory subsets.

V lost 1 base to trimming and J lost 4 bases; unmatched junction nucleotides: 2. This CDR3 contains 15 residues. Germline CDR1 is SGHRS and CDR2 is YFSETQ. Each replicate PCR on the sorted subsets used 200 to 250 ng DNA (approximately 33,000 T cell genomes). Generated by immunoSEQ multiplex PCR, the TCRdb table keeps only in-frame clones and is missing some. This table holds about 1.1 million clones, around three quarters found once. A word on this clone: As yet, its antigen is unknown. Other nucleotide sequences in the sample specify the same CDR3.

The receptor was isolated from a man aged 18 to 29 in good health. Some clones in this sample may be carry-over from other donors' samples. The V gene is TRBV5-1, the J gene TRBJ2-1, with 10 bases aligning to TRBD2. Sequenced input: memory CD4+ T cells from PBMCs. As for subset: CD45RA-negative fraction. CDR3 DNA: TGCGCCAGCAGCTTGCTAGCGGGAGCTTACAATGAGCAGTTCTTC. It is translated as CASSLLAGAYNEQFF.